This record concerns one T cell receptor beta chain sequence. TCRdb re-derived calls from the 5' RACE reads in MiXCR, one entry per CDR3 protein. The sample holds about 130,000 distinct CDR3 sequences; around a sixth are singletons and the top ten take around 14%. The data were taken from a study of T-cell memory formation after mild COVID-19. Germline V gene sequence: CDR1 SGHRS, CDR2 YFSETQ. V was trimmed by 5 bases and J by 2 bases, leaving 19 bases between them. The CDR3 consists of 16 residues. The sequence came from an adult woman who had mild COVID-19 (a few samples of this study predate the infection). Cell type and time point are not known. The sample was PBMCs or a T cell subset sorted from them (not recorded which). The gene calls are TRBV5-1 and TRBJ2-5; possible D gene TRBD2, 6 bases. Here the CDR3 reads CASRSTPLAQQETQYF. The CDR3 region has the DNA TGCGCCAGCAGATCTACCCCCCTAGCGCAACAAGAGACCCAGTACTTC.